The 19 T cell receptor beta chains reported below all come from one sample, sequenced in a study of T cell changes during pregnancy in multiple sclerosis. Sequenced by immunoSEQ multiplex PCR; TCRdb stores in-frame clones only, minus some. The table records 55,000 to 75,000 clones, about nine tenths of them present only once. The starting material was peripheral blood, obtained in the third trimester of pregnancy. The receptor source for this set is a female donor in good health, enrolled as a control in a pregnancy study.

In this sample, this clone turned up once. The rearrangement uses TRBV10-1 and TRBJ2-2; possible D gene TRBD1, 6 bases. CDR1 is WNHNN, CDR2 SYGVQD, per germline (reference sequence). This CDR3 is built from 15 residues. V was cut by 3 bases and J by 4 bases, with 12 bases left in between. CDR3 coding DNA: TGCGCCAGCAGTGAAACAGGGTTGCGCACCGGGGAGCTGTTTTTT. This encodes CASSETGLRTGELFF.

The V gene is TRBV7-8, the J gene TRBJ1-1; a weak D match, TRBD1 (5 bases). Germline-derived CDR1 and CDR2 are SGHVS and FQNEAQ. The V gene lost 1 base and the J gene lost 3 bases, with 12 bases spanning the gap. The CDR3 extends over 15 amino acids. The CDR3 nucleotides are TGTGCCAGCAGCTTAGGGGGGGGTAGGGACACTGAAGCTTTCTTT. Amino acids: CASSLGGGRDTEAFF.

The chain carries TRBV7-2 and TRBJ2-7; 7 bases align to TRBD1. There are 14 residues in the CDR3. V dropped 5 bases and J dropped 1; count of bases not matched to a gene: 5. Germline V gene data show CDR1 as SGHTA and CDR2 as FQGNSA. Here the CDR3 DNA reads TGTGCCAGCAGCCATTCAGGGGGATCCTACGAGCAGTACTTC. Its protein product is CASSHSGGSYEQYF.

This clone was found once. V gene TRBV7-2 combines with J gene TRBJ2-7; 8 bases are a match to TRBD2. Germline V lookup: CDR1 SGHTA, CDR2 FQGNSA. The V gene end was trimmed by 5 bases and the J gene end by 0 bases; junction bases not matched to a gene: 9. The CDR3 has 16 amino acids. The CDR3 region is CASSPGGDGGSYEQYF. In DNA, the CDR3 is TGTGCCAGCAGCCCGGGGGGGGACGGAGGCTCCTACGAGCAGTACTTC.

This CDR3 reads CASSFLVGVYNEQFF. DNA of the CDR3: TGTGCCAGCAGCTTCTTGGTCGGAGTCTACAATGAGCAGTTCTTC. This sequence joins TRBV11-2 and TRBJ2-1; D call uncertain. CDR1 and CDR2 from the germline V gene are SGHAT and FQNNGV. Trimming shortened V by 3 bases and J by 3 bases, and 12 bases separated the two germline ends. This CDR3 comprises 15 residues.

The rearrangement links TRBV29-1 to TRBJ2-7, with 9 bases fitting TRBD1. In germline, CDR1 is SQVTM, CDR2 ANQGSEA. The CDR3 runs to 13 residues. The V gene end was trimmed by 3 bases and the J gene end by 2 bases; junction bases not matched to a gene: 2. The CDR3 region has the DNA TGCAGCGTTGAGGGACAGGGCGCCTACGAGCAGTACTTC. It is translated as CSVEGQGAYEQYF.

CDR3 sequence: CAITRETGGGYNEQFF. The CDR3 nucleotides read TGTGCCATCACTAGGGAAACAGGGGGTGGTTACAATGAGCAGTTCTTC. The J gene is TRBJ2-1, the V gene TRBV10-3; TRBD1 matches 8 bases. CDR3 size: 16 residues. Germline V gene lookup returns CDR1 ENHRY and CDR2 SYGVKD. V dropped 7 bases and J dropped 4; count of bases not matched to a gene: 12.

The chain is built from TRBV14 and TRBJ1-1; D call uncertain. V lost 1 base, J lost 4 bases, and 10 bases lay in between. CDR3 length: 14 residues. CDR1 is SGHDN and CDR2 is FVKESK in the germline V gene. CDR3 coding DNA: TGTGCCAGCAGCCAAGGAGGGCGTATCACTGAAGCTTTCTTT. This sequence encodes CASSQGGRITEAFF.

This chain links TRBV5-6 with TRBJ1-1, with D tentatively TRBD1 (5 bases). The V and J ends lost 3 bases and 3 bases respectively, with 15 bases between them. The CDR3 is 15 amino acids. Germline assignment: CDR1 SGHDT and CDR2 YYEEEE. The DNA for the CDR3 is TGTGCCAGCAGCTCCTGGGGGGGGTTCGACACTGAAGCTTTCTTT. Its translation is CASSSWGGFDTEAFF.

The chain couples TRBV15 to TRBJ2-4; 9 bases line up with TRBD1. CDR3 length equals 14 residues. With V trimmed by 3 bases and J by 7 bases, 4 bases remained unmatched. Germline values: CDR1 LNHNV, CDR2 YYDKDF (reference sequence). The CDR3 DNA reads TGTGCCACCAGCAGGACAGGGGGGGGGAACATTCAGTACTTC. This encodes CATSRTGGGNIQYF.

The chain has TRBV5-1 and TRBJ2-7, with 9 bases fitting TRBD1. V shed 2 bases and J 7 bases; nucleotides not matched to a gene: 10. The germline V gene has CDR1 SGHRS and CDR2 YFSETQ. The CDR3 has 15 amino acids. The CDR3 spells CASSLRTGASGEQYF. For the CDR3, the DNA is TGCGCCAGCAGCTTAAGGACAGGGGCTTCTGGGGAGCAGTACTTC.

The chain is built from TRBV5-1 and TRBJ2-5, with a tentative D call TRBD1 (5 bases). CDR1 and CDR2 from the germline V gene are SGHRS and YFSETQ. The CDR3 spans 13 residues. V was cut by 4 bases and J by 5 bases, with 12 bases left in between. Written as DNA, the CDR3 is TGCGCCAGCAGCCCACAGGCCGGGGAGACCCAGTACTTC. Residues: CASSPQAGETQYF.

V and J are TRBV6-5 and TRBJ2-2; no clear D. CDR3 length equals 15 residues. Trimming pared 6 bases from V and 0 bases from J, leaving 11 bases between. Germline V gene data show CDR1 as MNHEY and CDR2 as SVGAGI. Here the CDR3 DNA reads TGTGCCAGCAGCCCCGGGTCAGCGAACACCGGGGAGCTGTTTTTT. Protein: CASSPGSANTGELFF.

This chain links TRBV7-6 with TRBJ2-1, with D maybe TRBD2 (6 bases). Trimming pared 1 base from V and 8 bases from J, leaving 18 bases between. Germline values: CDR1 SGHVS, CDR2 FNYEAQ. The CDR3 totals 16 residues. CDR3 loop: CASSLDPLAGSYEQFF. The CDR3, as DNA: TGTGCCAGCAGCTTAGACCCCCTGGCGGGAAGCTATGAGCAGTTCTTC.

The chain combines TRBV27 with TRBJ2-1, with 10 nucleotides matching TRBD1. Per germline, CDR1 MNHEY and CDR2 SMNVEV (reference sequence). V gave up 0 bases and J gave up 9 bases; unmatched junction bases: 5. The length of the CDR3 is 15 residues. The CDR3 nucleotides are TGTGCCAGCAGTTTATCCACCGGACAGGGGGGTGAGCAGTTCTTC. It encodes CASSLSTGQGGEQFF.

The V and J genes are TRBV15 and TRBJ2-1, with D maybe TRBD2 (6 bases). Trimming stripped 0 bases from V and 6 bases from J, with 15 bases between. This CDR3 comprises 16 residues. From germline, CDR1 is LNHNV and CDR2 YYDKDF (reference sequence). CDR3 amino acids: CATSRDWLASTNEQFF. CDR3 nucleotides: TGTGCCACCAGCAGAGATTGGCTAGCGAGCACCAATGAGCAGTTCTTC. The variable domain in full, completed from reference TRBV15 and TRBJ2-1, reads DAMVIQNPRYQVTQFGKPVTLSCSQTLNHNVMYWYQQKSSQAPKLLFHYYDKDFNNEADTPDNFQSRRPNTSFCFLDIRSPGLGDTAMYLCATSRDWLASTNEQFFGPGTRLTVL.

V gene TRBV5-1 combines with J gene TRBJ2-5, with 12 nucleotides matching TRBD2. This CDR3 is built from 15 residues. Germline-derived CDR1 and CDR2 are SGHRS and YFSETQ. V was clipped by 6 bases and J by 5 bases; unmatched bases: 8. The CDR3 reads CASTTSGGSEETQYF. The CDR3, as DNA: TGCGCCAGCACCACTAGCGGGGGGTCAGAGGAGACCCAGTACTTC.

The chain links TRBV6-1 to TRBJ1-3; D gene uncertain. The CDR3 covers 14 residues. Trimming stripped 8 bases from V and 0 bases from J, with 11 bases between. The V gene's germline CDR1 is MNHNS and CDR2 SASEGT. The chain's CDR3 is CASEPKNSGNTIYF. The CDR3 region has the DNA TGTGCCAGCGAGCCGAAAAACTCTGGAAACACCATATATTTT.

CDR3 DNA sequence: TGTGCCAGCAGTTATCAGGGGGCCCAAGAGACCCAGTACTTC. It encodes CASSYQGAQETQYF. V is TRBV7-6 and J is TRBJ2-5; 8 bases align to TRBD1. J gave up 1 base and V 6 bases, and 4 bases lay outside the gene matches. This CDR3 is 14 amino acids long. The V gene's germline CDR1 is SGHVS and CDR2 FNYEAQ. Using reference TRBV7-6 and TRBJ2-5 for the parts outside the CDR3, the full variable domain is GAGVSQSPRYKVTKRGQDVALRCDPISGHVSLYWYRQALGQGPEFLTYFNYEAQQDKSGLPNDRFSAERPEGSISTLTIQRTEQRDSAMYRCASSYQGAQETQYFGPGTRLLVL.